The 18 T cell receptor beta chains below all came from one sample that was sequenced in a study of T cells in Graves' hyperthyroidism and ophthalmopathy. TCR beta CDR3 region amplification was performed from RNA transcripts. First-round RT-PCR targeting the TCR CDR3 was performed with the HTBI primer set. One entry per CDR3 protein, called by TCRdb with MiXCR from the multiplex PCR reads. Here the sample spans a few hundred thousand distinct CDR3 sequences, 13% to 15% being singletons. The sample consisted of blood. These receptors originate from a woman in her thirties or forties with Graves' hyperthyroidism that later progressed to Graves' ophthalmopathy.

This clonotype was counted at least ten times. J is TRBJ1-2 and V is TRBV4-1; D is possibly TRBD1 (5 bases). V gave up 1 base and J gave up 6 bases, with 9 bases separating them. The CDR3 consists of 13 residues. The germline CDR1 and CDR2 sequences are MGHRA and YSYEKL. This CDR3 reads CASSQALGDGYTF. The CDR3 DNA reads as TGCGCCAGCAGCCAAGCTCTAGGGGATGGCTACACCTTC.

This clonotype was observed at least ten times. The chain is built from TRBV25-1 and TRBJ1-6; D might be TRBD1 (5 bases). The germline V and J ends were trimmed by 5 bases and 9 bases, with 17 bases remaining between them. Germline V gives CDR1 MGHDK, CDR2 SYGVNS. The CDR3 runs 15 residues. CDR3 nucleotide sequence: TGTGCCAGCAGTCAAGGGGATGTAGTTCGTTCACCCCTCCACTTT. It specifies CASSQGDVVRSPLHF.

V gene TRBV20-1 combines with J gene TRBJ2-5, with a possible D match to TRBD2 (5 bases). This CDR3 is 11 amino acids long. Germline CDR1 and CDR2: DFQATT and SNEGSKA (reference sequence). The chain's CDR3 is CLAGAGETQYF. CDR3 in DNA: TGCCTCGCCGGTGCGGGCGAGACCCAGTACTTC.

This clonotype was seen at least ten times. The genes are TRBV25-1 and TRBJ2-1; D is unclear. Trimming took off 5 bases at V and 5 bases at J, with 10 bases between the two ends. The CDR3 loop spans 13 amino acids. CDR1 and CDR2 from the germline V gene are MGHDK and SYGVNS. CDR3 loop: CASSPPGDNEQFF. The CDR3 DNA reads as TGTGCCAGCAGTCCCCCCGGAGACAATGAGCAGTTCTTC.

This clonotype was seen many times. This chain uses TRBV28 with TRBJ1-4; D not certain. CDR1 is MDHEN and CDR2 is SYDVKM in the germline V gene. CDR3 length: 15 amino acids. V was shortened by 6 bases and J by 8 bases, with 19 bases between the two germline ends. CDR3 amino acids: CASRDPSMLGEKLFF. For the CDR3, the DNA is TGTGCCAGCAGAGACCCTTCAATGCTAGGGGAAAAACTGTTTTTT.

J is TRBJ1-1 and V is TRBV6-1; D is uncertain. V dropped 7 bases and J dropped 4 bases, with 16 bases sitting between them. Per the germline V gene, CDR1 is MNHNS and CDR2 is SASEGT. The CDR3 spans 14 residues. CDR3 amino acids: CASTKDPVGTEAFF. DNA of the CDR3: TGTGCCAGCACAAAGGACCCCGTCGGCACTGAAGCTTTCTTT.

The rearrangement joins TRBV29-1 to TRBJ1-4; 9 bases map to TRBD1. Germline V gives CDR1 SQVTM, CDR2 ANQGSEA. The CDR3 has 19 residues. Trimming removed 7 bases from V and 3 bases from J; junction bases left unmatched: 21. CDR3 protein: CSAGELPGQGKTANEKLFF. CDR3 coding DNA: TGCAGCGCGGGGGAGCTTCCGGGACAGGGAAAAACAGCTAATGAAAAACTGTTTTTT.

This clonotype was counted ten times or more. The V gene is TRBV20-1, the J gene TRBJ2-3; 9 nucleotides align to TRBD1. The trim removed 6 bases at V and 0 bases at J, leaving 4 bases unmatched. The CDR3 contains 14 residues. The germline CDR1 and CDR2 sequences are DFQATT and SNEGSKA (reference sequence). CDR3 region: CSASGTGSTDTQYF. DNA for the CDR3: TGCAGTGCCTCCGGGACAGGGAGCACAGATACGCAGTATTTT.

This clonotype has at least ten counts. The chain recombines TRBV12-3 or TRBV12-4 with TRBJ2-7; D gene ambiguous. This CDR3 is built from 12 residues. V lost 5 bases to trimming and J lost 0 bases, with 5 bases between them. The CDR3 here is CASSMTSYEQYF. The CDR3 DNA follows: TGTGCCAGCAGTATGACCTCCTACGAGCAGTACTTC.

The sample holds many counts of this clonotype. The genes are TRBV7-2 and TRBJ2-2; D is unresolved. CDR3 length: 13 amino acids. Germline CDR1 SGHTA, CDR2 FQGNSA. V lost 6 bases to trimming and J lost 4 bases, with 9 bases between them. CDR3 sequence: CASRAICTGELFF. For the CDR3, the DNA is TGTGCCAGCAGGGCAATTTGCACCGGGGAGCTGTTTTTT.

Only one count was recorded for this clonotype. The chain is built from TRBV28 and TRBJ1-1, with a weak D call TRBD1 (5 bases). Trimming took 5 bases from V and 1 from J, leaving 17 bases between them. CDR3 length: 16 amino acids. Germline loops: CDR1 MDHEN, CDR2 SYDVKM. The CDR3 DNA follows: TGTGCCAGCAGTCTCTACTCAGGGTCGGCGAACACTGAAGCTTTCTTT. This gives the protein CASSLYSGSANTEAFF.

The V call is TRBV27, the J call TRBJ1-5; 9 bases fit TRBD1. The germline CDR1 and CDR2 sequences are MNHEY and SMNVEV (reference sequence). After removal of 2 bases from V and 0 bases from J, the junction contained 11 bases not matched to a gene. The CDR3 spans 19 residues. The chain's CDR3 is CASSLSVTGGITSNQPQHF. The CDR3 DNA sequence: TGTGCCAGCAGTTTAAGTGTGACAGGGGGTATTACTAGCAATCAGCCCCAGCATTTT.

This clonotype was seen repeatedly, ten times or more. The chain has TRBV30 and TRBJ1-2; no firm D call. CDR3 length: 12 residues. Germline V lookup: CDR1 GTSNPN, CDR2 SVGIG (reference sequence). Trimming cost V 3 bases and J 3 bases, with 8 bases left between them. The CDR3 spells CAWREKDYGYTF. The CDR3 DNA follows: TGTGCCTGGAGAGAAAAAGACTATGGCTACACCTTC.

This clonotype was detected ten times or more. V gene TRBV7-9 combines with J gene TRBJ1-4, with a weak D call TRBD1 (5 bases). CDR1 SEHNR and CDR2 FQNEAQ come from the germline V gene (reference sequence). Trimming left V 1 base short and J 0 bases short, with 6 bases between. The CDR3 sequence is 15 residues long. Here the CDR3 reads CASSLGQTTNEKLFF. Here the CDR3 DNA reads TGTGCCAGCAGCTTAGGACAGACAACTAATGAAAAACTGTTTTTT. Drawing the rest from reference TRBV7-9 and TRBJ1-4, the complete variable domain is DTGVSQNPRHKITKRGQNVTFRCDPISEHNRLYWYRQTLGQGPEFLTYFQNEAQLEKSRLLSDRFSAERPKGSFSTLEIQRTEQGDSAMYLCASSLGQTTNEKLFFGSGTQLSVL.

This clonotype was counted many times. This chain uses TRBV18 with TRBJ2-1; 9 bases are shared with TRBD2. J was trimmed by 9 bases and V by 4 bases; bases with no gene match: 7. The CDR3 has 14 amino acids. In germline, CDR1 is KGHSH, CDR2 LQKENI. Here the CDR3 reads CASSQAGGPSEQFF. The CDR3 nucleotides read TGTGCCAGCTCACAGGCGGGAGGGCCGTCTGAGCAGTTCTTC.

The sample holds many counts of this clonotype. The V gene is TRBV27, the J gene TRBJ2-7; D may be TRBD1 (5 bases). Germline assignment: CDR1 MNHEY and CDR2 SMNVEV (reference sequence). CDR3 size: 15 residues. V lost 5 bases to trimming and J lost 5 bases, with 19 bases between them. This chain's CDR3 is CASSPGLDIAHEQYF. The DNA of the CDR3 is TGTGCCAGCAGTCCCGGATTGGACATAGCCCACGAGCAGTACTTC.

This clonotype was seen repeatedly, ten times or more. The chain uses TRBV6-1 and TRBJ1-1, with TRBD1 matching over 11 bases. Germline CDR1 is MNHNS and CDR2 is SASEGT. With V trimmed by 3 bases and J by 1 base, 4 bases remained unmatched. The CDR3 totals 16 residues. The CDR3 DNA reads TGTGCCAGCAGTGACCTGGGACAGGGGGGGAACACTGAAGCTTTCTTT. Translation: CASSDLGQGGNTEAFF.

This clonotype was counted ten times or more. The rearrangement links TRBV2 to TRBJ2-3, with D possibly matching TRBD2 (6 bases). This CDR3 comprises 17 residues. V lost 3 bases to trimming and J lost 0 bases, with 16 bases between them. Germline V gives CDR1 SNHLY, CDR2 FYNNEI. The DNA of the CDR3 is TGTGCCAGCAGTGAGCCGGGGGTAAAATCTAGCACAGATACGCAGTATTTT. This sequence encodes CASSEPGVKSSTDTQYF. The whole variable domain, filled in from reference TRBV2 and TRBJ2-3, reads EPEVTQTPSHQVTQMGQEVILRCVPISNHLYFYWYRQILGQKVEFLVSFYNNEISEKSEIFDDQFSVERPDGSNFTLKIRSTKLEDSAMYFCASSEPGVKSSTDTQYFGPGTRLTVL.